One and the same sample provided the 30 T cell receptor beta chains below, sequenced in a study of response to subunit inactivated influenza vaccine. MiXCR, applied by TCRdb to the RT-PCR reads, yields one record per CDR3 protein. The sample carries approximately 680,000 distinct CDR3 sequences, 15% to 17% recorded once. The source was PBMCs from blood, collected about 12 days after vaccination. The origin of the receptors is a middle-aged man who received an inactivated influenza vaccine.

The gene calls are TRBV6-5 and TRBJ1-2; D gene unclear. The CDR3 length is 14 residues. The V end was cut by 7 bases, the J end by 0 bases, with 12 bases between. Germline CDR1 is MNHEY and CDR2 is SVGAGI. CDR3 amino acids: CASIWRDSNYGYTF. CDR3 coding DNA: TGTGCCAGCATTTGGCGCGACTCTAACTATGGCTACACCTTC.

This clonotype was counted many times. This chain uses TRBV11-1 with TRBJ2-2; TRBD1 aligns across 7 bases. The CDR3 consists of 14 residues. V trimming: 4 bases; J trimming: 4 bases; junction bases outside the gene matches: 3. CDR1 is SGHAT, CDR2 FQDESV, per germline (reference sequence). The CDR3 region is CASSSQGFTGELFF. In nucleotides, the CDR3 is TGTGCCAGCAGCTCACAGGGGTTCACCGGGGAGCTGTTTTTT. Together with reference TRBV11-1 and TRBJ2-2, the CDR3 gives the full variable domain: EAEVAQSPRYKITEKSQAVAFWCDPISGHATLYWYRQILGQGPELLVQFQDESVVDDSQLPKDRFSAERLKGVDSTLKIQPAELGDSAMYLCASSSQGFTGELFFGEGSRLTVL.

This clonotype showed up just once. A much larger clone lies one base from this, so it may be a read error. This chain joins TRBV4-3 and TRBJ1-4; a weak D match, TRBD1 (5 bases). The CDR3 spans 15 residues. The germline CDR1 and CDR2 sequences are LGHNA and YSLEER. The CDR3 DNA reads as TGCGCCAGCAGCCAAGACCAGGGCCTAGGTGAAAAACTGTATTTT. It is translated as CASSQDQGLGEKLYF.

This clonotype has a handful of counts. The J gene is TRBJ2-1, the V gene TRBV27; D possibly matches TRBD1 or TRBD2 (5 bases each). Trimming stripped 6 bases from V and 7 bases from J, with 31 bases between. Germline assignment: CDR1 MNHEY and CDR2 SMNVEV (reference sequence). The CDR3 spans 19 residues. The CDR3 protein is CASSYTQIMGQGRRNEQFF. Here the CDR3 DNA reads TGTGCCAGCAGCTATACCCAGATCATGGGTCAGGGCAGGAGGAATGAGCAGTTCTTC.

This clonotype was detected a few times. The chain uses TRBV15 and TRBJ1-3; 7 nucleotides line up with TRBD1. Trimming cost V 1 base and J 4 bases; bases outside gene matches: 4. CDR1 and CDR2 (germline): LNHNV, YYDKDF (reference sequence). The CDR3 length is 15 residues. The CDR3 loop is CATSRAQGQGNTIYF. Here the CDR3 DNA reads TGTGCCACCAGCAGAGCCCAGGGACAGGGAAACACCATATATTTT.

This clonotype was seen more than once but under ten times. The chain joins TRBV7-6 to TRBJ1-6; D unclear. The CDR3 extends over 18 amino acids. Trimming removed 0 bases from V and 0 bases from J, with 12 bases in between. Germline lookup yields CDR1 SGHVS and CDR2 FNYEAQ. As DNA, the CDR3 is TGTGCCAGCAGCTTAGCTTCGTGGGGTAGCTCCTATAATTCACCCCTCCACTTT. Translated: CASSLASWGSSYNSPLHF.

This chain uses TRBV12-3 or TRBV12-4 with TRBJ2-5, with 9 bases fitting TRBD1. This CDR3 contains 14 residues. V was clipped by 3 bases and J by 4 bases; unmatched bases: 3. CDR3 DNA sequence: TGTGCCAGCAGTTTCGGGACAGGGTCAGAGACCCAGTACTTC. It translates to CASSFGTGSETQYF.

The chain links TRBV28 to TRBJ2-1, with D perhaps matching TRBD2 (5 bases). Between the trimmed V and J ends, which lost 6 bases and 2 bases, there was a span of 17 bases. The length of the CDR3 is 16 residues. CDR1 is MDHEN, CDR2 SYDVKM, per germline. CDR3 sequence: CASSPLRAEAYNEQFF. The CDR3 bases are TGTGCCAGCAGCCCTCTGCGGGCAGAAGCCTACAATGAGCAGTTCTTC.

The chain links TRBV4-3 to TRBJ2-3; TRBD2 is a possible D gene (6 bases). This CDR3 has 14 residues. Germline V gene sequence: CDR1 LGHNA, CDR2 YSLEER. Trimming shortened V by 0 bases and J by 7 bases, and 11 bases separated the two germline ends. Written as DNA, the CDR3 is TGCGCCAGCAGCCAAGATTTCGGGGGAAATACGCAGTATTTT. Protein sequence: CASSQDFGGNTQYF.

This clonotype was seen more than once but under ten times. As DNA, the CDR3 is TGCAGTGCAGGTGGGGAGGGTACTGAAGCTTTCTTT. It codes for CSAGGEGTEAFF. The rearrangement joins TRBV20-1 to TRBJ1-1, with no clear D. This CDR3 comprises 12 residues. V lost 6 bases to trimming and J lost 5 bases, with 13 bases between them. The germline gives CDR1 DFQATT, CDR2 SNEGSKA (reference sequence).

This clonotype was seen repeatedly, ten times or more. This chain links TRBV12-3 or TRBV12-4 with TRBJ2-5; D might be TRBD1 or TRBD2, each matching 5 bases. V was pared by 3 bases and J by 5 bases, with 16 bases between. This CDR3 spans 15 amino acids. CDR3 sequence reads: CASSFEGQVAETQYF. In DNA form, the CDR3 reads TGTGCCAGCAGTTTCGAGGGGCAGGTAGCTGAGACCCAGTACTTC.

This clonotype was found a few times. DNA for the CDR3: TGTGCCAGCAGCCAAGATTTGGGGACAGGATACTCCTACGAGCAGTACTTC. Amino acids: CASSQDLGTGYSYEQYF. The chain recombines TRBV3-1 with TRBJ2-7, with 8 bases fitting TRBD1. CDR3 length: 17 residues. Unmatched junction bases numbered 7, after V lost 0 bases and J lost 0 bases. Germline V lookup: CDR1 LGHDT, CDR2 YNNKEL (reference sequence).

In its sample, this clonotype was seen a few times. This sequence joins TRBV12-3 or TRBV12-4 and TRBJ2-5; 7 positions match TRBD1. The ends lost 8 bases at V and 0 bases at J; junction bases unmatched: 12. The CDR3 is 16 amino acids. CDR3 coding DNA: TGTGCCAGCCAACCGCCCGGACAGGCGTACCAAGAGACCCAGTACTTC. Its protein is CASQPPGQAYQETQYF.

This clonotype was seen repeatedly, ten times or more. J is TRBJ2-5 and V is TRBV20-1; TRBD1 is a possible D gene (5 bases). Germline CDR1 DFQATT, CDR2 SNEGSKA (reference sequence). V shed 3 bases and J shed 4 bases, with 9 bases lying between them. This CDR3 has 12 residues. CDR3 sequence (DNA): TGCAGTGCTAGTGGCCAGGGAGAGACCCAGTACTTC. Translating it yields CSASGQGETQYF.

This clonotype showed up just a few times. The chain recombines TRBV2 with TRBJ2-1; D is possibly TRBD1 or TRBD2 (5 bases each). Germline lookup yields CDR1 SNHLY and CDR2 FYNNEI. The CDR3 is 13 residues long. Trimming left V 5 bases short and J 9 bases short, with 14 bases between. The CDR3 protein is CASSRDRRGEQFF. CDR3 sequence (DNA): TGTGCCAGCAGTAGGGACCGAAGAGGTGAGCAGTTCTTC.

This clonotype was detected only a few times. This chain uses TRBV7-2 with TRBJ2-7; 14 bases map to TRBD2. The V and J ends lost 5 bases and 5 bases, in that order; junction bases with no gene match: 5. In germline, CDR1 is SGHTA, CDR2 FQGNSA. This CDR3 has 15 residues. DNA for the CDR3: TGTGCCAGCAGCCCGCTGGGACTAGCGGGAGACGAGCAGTACTTC. This codes for CASSPLGLAGDEQYF.

This clonotype was observed a handful of times. The rearrangement uses TRBV5-6 and TRBJ1-1, with D uncertain. The CDR3 loop spans 16 amino acids. CDR1 SGHDT and CDR2 YYEEEE come from the germline V gene. Trimming cost V 0 bases and J 1 base, with 13 bases left between them. The CDR3 is CASSLGYPGRNTEAFF. As DNA, the CDR3 is TGTGCCAGCAGCTTGGGGTACCCAGGTCGGAACACTGAAGCTTTCTTT.

The chain carries TRBV5-1 and TRBJ2-5; 7 bases match TRBD2. The junction had 13 bases not matched to a gene; V was cut back by 6 bases and J by 2 bases. CDR3 length equals 16 residues. Germline V CDR1 and CDR2: SGHRS, YFSETQ. CDR3 in amino acids: CASTYTGGRGQETQYF. CDR3 DNA sequence: TGCGCCAGCACTTATACGGGGGGTCGGGGTCAAGAGACCCAGTACTTC.

This clonotype was counted only a few times. The chain has TRBV6-2 or TRBV6-3 and TRBJ2-7, with 13 nucleotides matching TRBD2. J gave up 4 bases and V 4 bases, and 10 bases lay outside the gene matches. The CDR3 is made up of 17 amino acids. The germline V gene encodes CDR1 MNHEY and CDR2 SVGEGT. The CDR3 sequence is CASSSDTGLAGPYEQYF. CDR3 in DNA: TGTGCCAGCAGTTCGGACACGGGACTAGCGGGACCTTACGAGCAGTACTTC.

This CDR3 reads CASMPPGQGRGTQYF. CDR3 DNA sequence: TGTGCCAGCATGCCACCGGGACAGGGGAGAGGGACCCAGTACTTC. The chain combines TRBV6-1 with TRBJ2-5; 10 bases agree with TRBD1. The germline CDR1 and CDR2 sequences are MNHNS and SASEGT. This CDR3 contains 15 residues. The V segment lost 7 bases and the J segment 7 bases; nucleotides outside the gene matches: 12.

This chain joins TRBV20-1 and TRBJ1-2; unclear D gene. V lost 0 bases and J lost 2, with 7 bases in between. The germline V gene has CDR1 DFQATT and CDR2 SNEGSKA (reference sequence). The CDR3 loop spans 13 amino acids. Here the CDR3 reads CSARDPRNYGYTF. In DNA form, the CDR3 reads TGCAGTGCTAGAGATCCGAGAAACTATGGCTACACCTTC.

This clonotype showed up just a few times. The genes are TRBV27 and TRBJ2-2, with 7 bases identical to TRBD2. Germline CDR1 and CDR2: MNHEY and SMNVEV (reference sequence). After removal of 5 bases from V and 5 bases from J, the junction contained 11 bases not matched to a gene. The CDR3 length is 16 residues. CDR3 sequence: CASSPLAGVRTGELFF. The CDR3 nucleotides read TGTGCCAGCAGTCCCTTGGCGGGAGTACGGACCGGGGAGCTGTTTTTT.

The chain is built from TRBV28 and TRBJ2-7; D is possibly TRBD2 (7 bases). Germline CDR1 is MDHEN and CDR2 is SYDVKM. This CDR3 has 14 residues. The germline V and J ends were trimmed by 6 bases and 2 bases, with 14 bases remaining between them. The CDR3 sequence is CASSGGTLPYEQYF. The CDR3 nucleotides are TGTGCCAGCAGCGGGGGGACATTACCCTACGAGCAGTACTTC. The whole variable domain, filled in from reference TRBV28 and TRBJ2-7, reads DVKVTQSSRYLVKRTGEKVFLECVQDMDHENMFWYRQDPGLGLRLIYFSYDVKMKEKGDIPEGYSVSREKKERFSLILESASTNQTSMYLCASSGGTLPYEQYFGPGTRLTVT.

The chain has TRBV6-1 and TRBJ2-2; possibly TRBD2 for D (6 bases). The V gene's germline CDR1 is MNHNS and CDR2 SASEGT. CDR3 size: 15 residues. V lost 6 bases and J 8 bases, leaving 19 bases between the germline ends. DNA of the CDR3: TGTGCCAGCAGCCCCCCCGGGACTCGATCGGGGGAGCTGTTTTTT. It is translated as CASSPPGTRSGELFF.

This rearrangement joins TRBV20-1 to TRBJ2-7, with TRBD2 matching 9 bases. This CDR3 contains 13 residues. Trimming removed 5 bases from V and 4 bases from J; junction bases left unmatched: 6. Germline V gene sequence: CDR1 DFQATT, CDR2 SNEGSKA (reference sequence). The CDR3 coding sequence is TGCAGTGCTCTTAGCGGGAGAGTTTACGAGCAGTACTTC. Amino acid sequence: CSALSGRVYEQYF.

Details on this clonotype: A read error may account for a junction end that differs from germline. This chain joins TRBV18 and TRBJ1-1, with D perhaps TRBD1 (5 bases). The CDR3 has 11 residues. Germline lookup yields CDR1 KGHSH and CDR2 LQKENI. As DNA, the CDR3 is TGTGCCAGCTCCCTGAGGGCGGGGGAGATCTTT. Translated: CASSLRAGEIF.

The rearrangement joins TRBV5-1 to TRBJ2-7; possible D gene TRBD1, 6 bases. V shed 0 bases and J shed 7 bases, with 14 bases lying between them. The length of the CDR3 is 14 residues. Germline V lookup: CDR1 SGHRS, CDR2 YFSETQ. In DNA form, the CDR3 reads TGCGCCAGCAGCTTGGCACAGGGCCCGGGAGAGCAGTACTTC. This encodes CASSLAQGPGEQYF.

The chain has TRBV3-1 and TRBJ2-7; D gene ambiguous. Trimming shortened V by 8 bases and J by 5 bases, and 22 bases separated the two germline ends. Germline V gene data show CDR1 as LGHDT and CDR2 as YNNKEL (reference sequence). The CDR3 runs to 15 residues. CDR3 sequence (DNA): TGTGCCAGCTCCCAAGAGGCGTCTTTTACCCACGAGCAGTACTTC. Its translation is CASSQEASFTHEQYF.

V usage is TRBV7-9 and J usage is TRBJ2-7; TRBD2 is a possible D gene (5 bases). Trimming shortened V by 5 bases and J by 6 bases, and 17 bases separated the two germline ends. Germline CDR1 reads SEHNR; CDR2 reads FQNEAQ (reference sequence). The CDR3 covers 14 residues. This CDR3 is CASSLGLLLSEQYF. In DNA form, the CDR3 reads TGTGCCAGCAGCCTCGGACTCCTCTTATCCGAGCAGTACTTC.

This clonotype was recorded a few times. The rearrangement uses TRBV6-6 and TRBJ2-3; 8 bases are shared with TRBD1. Germline V gives CDR1 MNHNY, CDR2 SVGAGI (reference sequence). CDR3 size: 13 residues. V was pared by 7 bases and J by 7 bases, with 7 bases of the junction left unmatched. The CDR3 loop is CASTDRVWNTQYF. CDR3 sequence (DNA): TGTGCCAGCACGGACAGGGTTTGGAATACGCAGTATTTT.